The source of this T cell receptor (beta chain) is a study of T cells in Graves' hyperthyroidism and ophthalmopathy. In regard to this clonotype: The target antigen is unknown.

The germline V gene has CDR1 ENHRY and CDR2 SYGVKD. Trimming cost V 10 bases and J 6 bases; bases outside gene matches: 5. The CDR3 spans 11 residues. Study outcomes and limitations: The majority of expanded thyroid clonotypes above 0.001 also appeared in blood. Ophthalmopathy cases were set apart from stable hyperthyroidism by a 13 V-J model.

Researchers barred patients who had uncontrolled infection, other autoimmune disease, pregnancy or lactation. Clinical symptoms, serum thyroxine and TRAb, thyroid ultrasound and orbital computed tomography together formed the diagnostic basis. TCR beta CDR3 sequences were amplified from RNA transcripts. First-round RT-PCR targeting the TCR CDR3 was performed with the HTBI primer set. From the multiplex PCR reads, TCRdb called clonotypes with MiXCR, one entry per CDR3 protein. The sample records 480,000 or so distinct CDR3 sequences, roughly 45% being singletons. This clonotype was obtained from an adult woman with Graves' disease, either hyperthyroidism or ophthalmopathy (not recorded which). The V call is TRBV10-3, the J call TRBJ2-5; 7 bases fit TRBD2. Sequenced sample: peripheral blood or thyroid tissue (not recorded which). CDR3 protein: CATSGTQTQYF. CDR3 nucleotides: TGTGCCACAAGCGGGACCCAGACCCAGTACTTC.